This T cell receptor (beta chain) was found in a study of human T cells and chemical hapten exposure. The germline V gene has CDR1 SGHRS and CDR2 YFSETQ. The germline V and J ends were trimmed by 5 bases and 1 base, with 9 bases remaining between them. The CDR3 loop spans 14 amino acids. Individual cDNA molecules (in the library) carried attached unique molecular identifiers. In the authors' workflow: Ranging from about 20,000 to 690,600, TCR counts per sample had a median value of around 94,000. Each CDR3 protein is one row after TCRdb ran MiXCR on the RACE reads. TCRdb, rather than the study authors, made the V and J calls. The sample shows about 180,000 distinct CDR3 sequences, around 30% of them seen only once. Time point specified: pre-sensitization, week 0. Indicated treatment: therapeutic diphenylcyclopropenone sensitization with weekly scalp DPC. Every donor had alopecia and was 18 to 70 years old; all were suitable for DPC.

The TCR comes from a woman aged 25-40 years with alopecia areata. Some clones in this sample may be carry-over from other donors' samples. This specimen was whole blood, taken in connection with sensitization to the hapten diphenylcyclopropenone (DPC). V usage is TRBV5-1 and J usage is TRBJ2-2; D is undetermined. DNA for the CDR3: TGCGCCAGCAGTGTTTCAGTGAACACCGGGGAGCTGTTTTTT. This sequence encodes CASSVSVNTGELFF.